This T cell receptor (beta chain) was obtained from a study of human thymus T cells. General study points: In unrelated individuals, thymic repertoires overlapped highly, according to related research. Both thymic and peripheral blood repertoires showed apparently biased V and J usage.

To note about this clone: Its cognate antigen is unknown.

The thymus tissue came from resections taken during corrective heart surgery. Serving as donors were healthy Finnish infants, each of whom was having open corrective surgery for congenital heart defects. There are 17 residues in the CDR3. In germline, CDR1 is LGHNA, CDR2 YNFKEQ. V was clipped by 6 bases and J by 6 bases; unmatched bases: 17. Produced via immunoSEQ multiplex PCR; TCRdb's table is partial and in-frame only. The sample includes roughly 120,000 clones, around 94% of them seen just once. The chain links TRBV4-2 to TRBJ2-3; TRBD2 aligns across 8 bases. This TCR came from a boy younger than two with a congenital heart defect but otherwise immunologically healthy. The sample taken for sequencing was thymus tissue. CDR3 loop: CASRPWVSGGLSDTQYF. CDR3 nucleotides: TGTGCCAGCAGACCCTGGGTGAGCGGGGGCCTTTCGGATACGCAGTATTTT.